This TCR beta chain was retrieved from a study of T cell repertoires in cytomegalovirus infection. On the study more broadly: Epitope selection comprised recently identified HLA-C-restricted CMV epitopes and well-studied HLA-B-restricted CMV epitopes. From public TCR beta signatures came an indication of both CMV infection and matching HLA type. Study conclusions and caveats: Dominant in the ex vivo response were TCR beta clonotypes restricted by HLA-C and specific for CMV.

Details on this clonotype: Its antigen is currently unknown.

TCRdb recomputed calls from the reads with MiXCR, one row per CDR3 protein. This sample yields 110,000 to 150,000 distinct CDR3 sequences, of which more than 30% are seen a single time; roughly 50% belongs to the top ten. The CDR3 totals 12 residues. V shed 6 bases, J shed 11 bases, and the junction held 4 bases outside the gene matches. Germline CDR1 is MNHEY and CDR2 is SMNVEV (reference sequence). The rearrangement joins TRBV27 to TRBJ1-5; 10 bases line up with TRBD1. The TCR sequence derives from a human donor in good health (CMV status not recorded). Some clones in this sample may be carry-over from other donors' samples. The sample in question was CD8+ T cells from cultured PBMCs, obtained from culture after CMV antigen stimulation. CDR3 protein: CASRTGGDAQHF. CDR3 nucleotides: TGTGCCAGCAGGACAGGGGGCGATGCCCAGCATTTT.